The 24 T cell receptor beta chains in this list originate from one sample, sequenced in a study of OX40 agonist ivuxolimab in advanced cancers. Clones were read by immunoSEQ multiplex PCR, and TCRdb kept only the in-frame ones, dropping some. This sample yields 30,000 to 45,000 clones, of which about 90% are seen a single time; 19% belongs to the top ten. This material consisted of CD4+ or CD8+ T cells sorted from blood, taken in a trial of the OX40 agonist ivuxolimab. The receptor set was obtained from an adult with an advanced solid tumor such as melanoma, head and neck, liver or kidney cancer.

J is TRBJ2-7 and V is TRBV11-2; no firm D call. CDR1 and CDR2 from the germline V gene are SGHAT and FQNNGV. Trimming stripped 2 bases from V and 3 bases from J, with 8 bases between. This CDR3 is 13 amino acids long. DNA of the CDR3: TGTGCCAGCAGCTTACAGACCAGCTACGAGCAGTACTTC. It specifies CASSLQTSYEQYF.

This chain joins TRBV7-8 and TRBJ2-1; 9 positions match TRBD1. The CDR3 spans 15 residues. V shed 1 base and J 8 bases; nucleotides not matched to a gene: 6. Looked up from germline, CDR1 is SGHVS and CDR2 is FQNEAQ. The CDR3 loop reads CASSLDYRGPDEQFF. CDR3 DNA: TGTGCCAGCAGCTTAGATTACAGGGGGCCCGATGAGCAGTTCTTC.

This sequence joins TRBV6-5 and TRBJ1-1; no clear D. The V end was cut by 2 bases, the J end by 0 bases, with 7 bases between. This CDR3 is 14 amino acids long. Germline CDR1 and CDR2: MNHEY and SVGAGI. As DNA, the CDR3 is TGTGCCAGCAGTTACCGTGCTGTGAACACTGAAGCTTTCTTT. Its translation: CASSYRAVNTEAFF.

The V and J genes are TRBV7-9 and TRBJ1-1; no firm D call. The germline V gene has CDR1 SEHNR and CDR2 FQNEAQ (reference sequence). The CDR3 is 11 residues long. V lost 1 base and J lost 7, with 4 bases in between. CDR3 nucleotide sequence: TGTGCCAGCAGCTTAGAGAGTGAAGCTTTCTTT. Translation gives CASSLESEAFF.

This clone has more than one count but fewer than ten. This chain connects TRBV7-6 to TRBJ2-5; 9 bases match TRBD2. Germline V gene data show CDR1 as SGHVS and CDR2 as FNYEAQ. This CDR3 spans 16 amino acids. The V segment lost 5 bases and the J segment 5 bases; nucleotides outside the gene matches: 12. The CDR3 DNA sequence: TGTGCCAGCAGCATGGGACTAGCATTTTCACAGGAGACCCAGTACTTC. Amino acid sequence: CASSMGLAFSQETQYF.

This chain links TRBV4-1 with TRBJ2-1, with 7 bases identical to TRBD1. V lost 0 bases to trimming and J lost 2 bases; unmatched junction nucleotides: 4. The CDR3 is 16 residues long. CDR1 and CDR2 (germline): MGHRA, YSYEKL. CDR3 in amino acids: CASSQETGLPYNEQFF. The CDR3 DNA is TGCGCCAGCAGCCAAGAGACAGGGTTGCCCTACAATGAGCAGTTCTTC.

This clone was picked up one time. This chain connects TRBV30 to TRBJ1-2; 9 nucleotides match TRBD1. From germline, CDR1 is GTSNPN and CDR2 SVGIG (reference sequence). J lost 3 bases, V lost 3 bases, and 2 bases had no gene match. CDR3 length: 13 residues. CDR3 in DNA: TGTGCCTGGAGAGACAGGGGGTACTATGGCTACACCTTC. Protein: CAWRDRGYYGYTF.

The J gene is TRBJ2-5, the V gene TRBV6-4, with 13 positions matching TRBD2. The CDR3 is made up of 15 amino acids. V was clipped by 0 bases and J by 5 bases; unmatched bases: 0. Germline CDR1 reads MRHNA; CDR2 reads SNTAGT. The CDR3 coding sequence is TGTGCCAGCAGTGACTCGACTAGCGGGGGGGAGACCCAGTACTTC. This gives the protein CASSDSTSGGETQYF.

The gene calls are TRBV29-1 and TRBJ2-7, with D perhaps TRBD1 or TRBD2 (5 bases each). This CDR3 comprises 13 residues. CDR1 is SQVTM, CDR2 ANQGSEA, per germline. Trimming removed 3 bases at V and 3 bases at J, with 12 bases between. The CDR3 DNA sequence: TGCAGCGTTGACACTCCTGGGGGCTACGAGCAGTACTTC. Its translation is CSVDTPGGYEQYF.

This clone counts as medium-sized (0.01 to 0.1%). CDR3 nucleotide sequence: TGTGCCAGCAGCCCGGACTTAGGTGGAATCGATGAGCAGTTCTTC. Translated, it gives CASSPDLGGIDEQFF. V is TRBV13 and J is TRBJ2-1; D is possibly TRBD2 (5 bases). From germline, CDR1 is PRHDT and CDR2 FYEKMQ (reference sequence). Trimming left V 5 bases short and J 8 bases short, with 19 bases between. The CDR3 loop spans 15 amino acids.

The genes are TRBV11-2 and TRBJ2-7; 7 bases align to TRBD2. This CDR3 has 15 amino acids. Germline CDR1 is SGHAT and CDR2 is FQNNGV. V was pared by 6 bases and J by 3 bases, with 11 bases of the junction left unmatched. The DNA for the CDR3 is TGTGCCAGCAGAGTTGCGGGGGTTGGCAGCTACGAGCAGTACTTC. It yields the protein CASRVAGVGSYEQYF.

The rearrangement uses TRBV5-1 and TRBJ1-2; no reliable D call. Trimming cost V 1 base and J 3 bases, with 10 bases left between them. The CDR3 spans 14 residues. The germline V gene has CDR1 SGHRS and CDR2 YFSETQ. DNA of the CDR3: TGCGCCAGCAGCTTGAGTCTGTTGGACTATGGCTACACCTTC. This gives the protein CASSLSLLDYGYTF.

This clone is labeled large. In DNA, the CDR3 is TGTGCCAGCAGCGTGGCAAGCGGGGGGGCCTGGTACGAGCAGTACTTC. It specifies CASSVASGGAWYEQYF. The gene calls are TRBV5-6 and TRBJ2-7, with TRBD2 identical over 10 bases. The CDR3 totals 16 residues. Germline CDR1 is SGHDT and CDR2 is YYEEEE. The V segment lost 4 bases and the J segment 4 bases; nucleotides outside the gene matches: 11.

The chain joins TRBV4-1 to TRBJ1-2; TRBD1 agrees at 7 bases. The CDR3 runs 15 residues. Unmatched junction bases numbered 11, after V lost 0 bases and J lost 10 bases. Germline V lookup: CDR1 MGHRA, CDR2 YSYEKL. The CDR3 nucleotides are TGCGCCAGCAGCCAAGAAGGTAGCAGGGGGGCGGACTACACCTTC. This translates into CASSQEGSRGADYTF.

This chain joins TRBV4-3 and TRBJ2-1, with D possibly being TRBD1 (5 bases). V dropped 0 bases and J dropped 11 bases, with 11 bases sitting between them. CDR3 length: 13 amino acids. The V gene's germline CDR1 is LGHNA and CDR2 YSLEER. The CDR3 DNA reads TGCGCCAGCAGCCAAGATTTGGGGCATCAGCAGTTCTTC. As protein: CASSQDLGHQQFF.

The chain links TRBV15 to TRBJ2-1; TRBD2 agrees at 10 bases. There are 17 residues in the CDR3. The germline V gene has CDR1 LNHNV and CDR2 YYDKDF (reference sequence). V dropped 0 bases and J dropped 4; count of bases not matched to a gene: 6. The CDR3, as DNA: TGTGCCACCAGCAGAGATGGAGCGGGGGGGAGTTACAATGAGCAGTTCTTC. Its protein product is CATSRDGAGGSYNEQFF. The entire variable domain, with the rest obtained from reference TRBV15 and TRBJ2-1, is as follows: DAMVIQNPRYQVTQFGKPVTLSCSQTLNHNVMYWYQQKSSQAPKLLFHYYDKDFNNEADTPDNFQSRRPNTSFCFLDIRSPGLGDTAMYLCATSRDGAGGSYNEQFFGPGTRLTVL.

This chain joins TRBV5-4 and TRBJ1-1; D perhaps matches TRBD1 (5 bases). CDR1 SGHNT and CDR2 YYREEE come from the germline V gene (reference sequence). The CDR3 runs 12 residues. Trimming took off 10 bases at V and 1 base at J, with 11 bases between the two ends. CDR3 in amino acids: CAGSGGNTEAFF. In DNA, the CDR3 is TGTGCCGGCTCTGGGGGGAACACTGAAGCTTTCTTT.

CDR3 amino acids: CATRPSPGYNEQFF. DNA of the CDR3: TGTGCCACACGACCCAGCCCCGGCTACAATGAGCAGTTCTTC. The chain carries TRBV4-2 and TRBJ2-1, with D unclear. The CDR3 spans 14 residues. V shed 10 bases and J shed 3 bases, with 16 bases lying between them. Germline lookup yields CDR1 LGHNA and CDR2 YNFKEQ.

The chain recombines TRBV6-5 with TRBJ2-3, with no clear D. Trimming left V 2 bases short and J 5 bases short, with 11 bases between. The V gene's germline CDR1 is MNHEY and CDR2 SVGAGI. The CDR3 has 14 residues. CDR3 sequence (DNA): TGTGCCAGCAGTTACCAAACGCCAATAGATACGCAGTATTTT. Translating gives CASSYQTPIDTQYF.

The chain uses TRBV6-1 and TRBJ1-5; TRBD1 might be the D (5 bases). The CDR3 has 15 residues. The V gene lost 2 bases and the J gene lost 1 base, with 9 bases spanning the gap. The germline gives CDR1 MNHNS, CDR2 SASEGT. CDR3 DNA: TGTGCCAGCAGTGAACCGGCAGGGAGCAATCAGCCCCAGCATTTT. Amino acids: CASSEPAGSNQPQHF.

This CDR3 is CASSELAGGLSSYNEQFF. Here the CDR3 DNA reads TGTGCCAGCAGTGAGCTAGCGGGGGGGCTGAGCTCCTACAATGAGCAGTTCTTC. The chain combines TRBV6-1 with TRBJ2-1, with 12 nucleotides matching TRBD2. The V and J ends lost 3 bases and 0 bases, in that order; junction bases with no gene match: 6. Germline CDR1 MNHNS, CDR2 SASEGT. CDR3 length equals 18 residues.

CDR3 in amino acids: CASSLAASGAITDTQYF. CDR3 DNA: TGTGCCAGCAGCTTAGCAGCTAGCGGGGCCATCACAGATACGCAGTATTTT. The gene calls are TRBV7-9 and TRBJ2-3; 9 positions match TRBD2. The CDR3 consists of 17 residues. Germline V CDR1 and CDR2: SEHNR, FQNEAQ (reference sequence). After removal of 0 bases from V and 2 bases from J, the junction contained 6 bases not matched to a gene.

CDR3 protein: CASSPLGQEYNEQFF. The CDR3 region has the DNA TGTGCCAGCTCACCACTCGGACAGGAGTACAATGAGCAGTTCTTC. The chain carries TRBV18 and TRBJ2-1; 7 bases fit TRBD1. The V gene end was trimmed by 1 base and the J gene end by 4 bases; junction bases not matched to a gene: 4. CDR1 and CDR2 (germline): KGHSH, LQKENI. This CDR3 contains 15 residues.

The chain carries TRBV7-8 and TRBJ1-1; D remains ambiguous. The germline V and J ends were trimmed by 2 bases and 8 bases, with 12 bases remaining between them. CDR1 SGHVS and CDR2 FQNEAQ come from the germline V gene. The CDR3 extends over 13 amino acids. CDR3 residues: CASSLSRASEAFF. CDR3 sequence (DNA): TGTGCCAGCAGCTTAAGCCGCGCTTCCGAAGCTTTCTTT. Based on the CDR3 plus reference TRBV7-8 and TRBJ1-1, the full variable domain is GAGVSQSPRYKVAKRGQDVALRCDPISGHVSLFWYQQALGQGPEFLTYFQNEAQLDKSGLPSDRFFAERPEGSVSTLKIQRTQQEDSAVYLCASSLSRASEAFFGQGTRLTVV.